This T cell receptor beta chain was profiled in a study of blood T cells in healthy people across ages. A second about 6 to 12 cycle PCR used barcoded and J-beta primers. MiXCR was run by TCRdb on the 5' RACE reads, yielding one entry per CDR3 protein. This repertoire shows 1.5 million to 2 million distinct CDR3 sequences, about 31% found once; its top ten account for about 10%. The germline gives CDR1 SQVTM, CDR2 ANQGSEA. V was pared by 3 bases and J by 4 bases, with 5 bases of the junction left unmatched. This CDR3 contains 15 residues. Overall study results and limits: Older individuals had lower TCR beta diversity per million T cells (the decline was roughly linear).

Ten or more counts support this clonotype. Its antigen remains unknown. The rearrangement links TRBV29-1 to TRBJ2-1; 11 bases agree with TRBD2. The sample was blood. The TCR was taken from a woman in her 30s in good health. The CDR3 DNA is TGCAGCGTTGACGGGACTAGCGGAAAATACAATGAGCAGTTCTTC. Protein: CSVDGTSGKYNEQFF.